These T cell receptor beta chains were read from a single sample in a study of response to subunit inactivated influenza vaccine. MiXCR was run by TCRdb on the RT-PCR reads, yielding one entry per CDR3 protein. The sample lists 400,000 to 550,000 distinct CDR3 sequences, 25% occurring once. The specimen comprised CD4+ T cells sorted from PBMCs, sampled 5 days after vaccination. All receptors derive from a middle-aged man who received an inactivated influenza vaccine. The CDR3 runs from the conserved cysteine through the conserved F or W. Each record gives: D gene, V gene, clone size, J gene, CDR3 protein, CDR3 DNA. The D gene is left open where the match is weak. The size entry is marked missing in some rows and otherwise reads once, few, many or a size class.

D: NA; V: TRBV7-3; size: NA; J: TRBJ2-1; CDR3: CASSLFGTGNNEQFF; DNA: TGTGCCAGCAGCTTATTTGGGACGGGGAACAATGAGCAGTTCTTC
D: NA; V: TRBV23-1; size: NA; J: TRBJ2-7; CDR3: CASRRKVAEAYEQYF; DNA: TGCGCCAGCAGGAGAAAGGTGGCAGAAGCCTACGAGCAGTACTTC
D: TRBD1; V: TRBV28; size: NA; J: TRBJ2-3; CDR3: CASSSPGTGATDTQYF; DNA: TGTGCCAGCAGTTCACCCGGGACAGGGGCTACAGATACGCAGTATTTT
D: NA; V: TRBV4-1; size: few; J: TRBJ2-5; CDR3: CASSRTGLQETQYF; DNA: TGCGCCAGCAGCCGGACGGGCCTCCAAGAGACCCAGTACTTC
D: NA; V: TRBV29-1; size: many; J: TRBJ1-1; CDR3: CSVIRNTEAFF; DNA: TGCAGCGTTATCAGGAACACTGAAGCTTTCTTT
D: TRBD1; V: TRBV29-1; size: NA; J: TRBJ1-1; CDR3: CSVGLVGGGLTEAFF; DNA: TGCAGCGTTGGATTGGTGGGAGGGGGCTTAACTGAAGCTTTCTTT
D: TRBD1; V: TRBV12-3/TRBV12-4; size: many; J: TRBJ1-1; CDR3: CASSSWTGSTEAFF; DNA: TGTGCCAGCAGTTCCTGGACAGGGAGCACTGAAGCTTTCTTT
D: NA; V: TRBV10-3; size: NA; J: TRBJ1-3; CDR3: CAISESMAGNTIYF; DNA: TGTGCCATCAGTGAGTCAATGGCTGGAAACACCATATATTTT
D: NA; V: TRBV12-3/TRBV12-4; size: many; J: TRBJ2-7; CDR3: CASSLKYEQYF; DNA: TGTGCCAGCAGCTTAAAGTACGAGCAGTACTTC
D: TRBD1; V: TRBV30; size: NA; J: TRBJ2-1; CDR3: CAGWTGGFNEQFF; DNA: TGTGCCGGCTGGACAGGGGGCTTTAATGAGCAGTTCTTC
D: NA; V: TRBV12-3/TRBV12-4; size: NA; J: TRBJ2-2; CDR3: CASRKGEGTGELFF; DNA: TGTGCCAGCAGAAAGGGGGAGGGGACCGGGGAGCTGTTTTTT